This entry lists 14 T cell receptor beta chains sequenced from one sample in a study of response to subunit inactivated influenza vaccine. TCRdb ran MiXCR on the RT-PCR reads and lists one entry per CDR3 protein. The table has 800,000 or so distinct CDR3 sequences, 21% seen once; the top ten hold roughly 10%. The sequences come from PBMCs from blood, collected more than 4 days after vaccination. The receptors were gathered from a man in his fifties or sixties who received an inactivated influenza vaccine.

This clonotype was seen a few times. V usage is TRBV20-1 and J usage is TRBJ2-5; no clear D gene. This CDR3 has 11 residues. In germline, CDR1 is DFQATT, CDR2 SNEGSKA (reference sequence). V was pared by 6 bases and J by 0 bases, with 5 bases between. The CDR3 sequence is CSATNQETQYF. CDR3 coding DNA: TGCAGTGCAACAAACCAAGAGACCCAGTACTTC.

This clonotype was picked up many times. The rearrangement joins TRBV5-1 to TRBJ2-7, with 8 bases identical to TRBD2. CDR1 and CDR2 from the germline V gene are SGHRS and YFSETQ. This CDR3 contains 14 residues. The trim removed 2 bases at V and 1 base at J, leaving 2 bases unmatched. The CDR3 bases are TGCGCCAGCAGCTTAGCGGGAGAGTCCTACGAGCAGTACTTC. Residues: CASSLAGESYEQYF.

The CDR3 spells CSVQQGGLGQPQHF. Here the CDR3 DNA reads TGCAGCGTTCAACAGGGGGGGCTTGGTCAGCCCCAGCATTTT. The gene calls are TRBV29-1 and TRBJ1-5, with 8 bases that match TRBD1. The CDR3 covers 14 residues. V gave up 5 bases and J gave up 6 bases; unmatched junction bases: 9. Germline CDR1 reads SQVTM; CDR2 reads ANQGSEA.

The chain uses TRBV19 and TRBJ2-1, with 8 bases that match TRBD2. CDR3 size: 18 residues. Germline-derived CDR1 and CDR2 are LNHDA and SQIVND (reference sequence). V shed 5 bases and J 2 bases; nucleotides not matched to a gene: 14. The chain's CDR3 is CASSPYGRDGGAYNEQFF. In nucleotides, the CDR3 is TGTGCCAGTAGTCCCTACGGGAGGGACGGTGGGGCCTACAATGAGCAGTTCTTC.

The V gene is TRBV29-1, the J gene TRBJ2-2; 10 bases fit TRBD2. Germline lookup yields CDR1 SQVTM and CDR2 ANQGSEA. The CDR3 covers 14 residues. After removal of 2 bases from V and 6 bases from J, the junction contained 3 bases not matched to a gene. CDR3 sequence: CSVEKREGAGELFF. CDR3 nucleotide sequence: TGCAGCGTTGAAAAGCGGGAGGGGGCCGGGGAGCTGTTTTTT.

As to this clonotype: This could be a read error, since a much larger clone is one nucleotide away. This chain connects TRBV20-1 to TRBJ1-1, with 9 nucleotides matching TRBD1. From germline, CDR1 is DFQATT and CDR2 SNEGSKA (reference sequence). The CDR3 is made up of 15 amino acids. The DNA for the CDR3 is TGCAGTGCTACTGGGACAGGGTTTAAGAGCACTGAAGATTTCTTT. It yields the protein CSATGTGFKSTEDFF.

This chain joins TRBV10-3 and TRBJ2-1; D gene uncertain. V lost 2 bases and J 0 bases, leaving 8 bases between the germline ends. This CDR3 region has 15 residues. Germline loops: CDR1 ENHRY, CDR2 SYGVKD. CDR3 nucleotide sequence: TGTGCCATCAGTGAGGCACAGACCTCCTACAATGAGCAGTTCTTC. Encoded protein: CAISEAQTSYNEQFF.

This clonotype has a handful of counts. The rearrangement uses TRBV9 and TRBJ2-7; D ambiguous. The CDR3 is 13 residues long. The germline gives CDR1 SGDLS, CDR2 YYNGEE. Trimming cost V 3 bases and J 7 bases, with 14 bases left between them. The CDR3 loop is CASSARMGWEQYF. DNA of the CDR3: TGTGCCAGCAGCGCAAGGATGGGGTGGGAGCAGTACTTC. The whole variable domain, filled in from reference TRBV9 and TRBJ2-7, reads DSGVTQTPKHLITATGQRVTLRCSPRSGDLSVYWYQQSLDQGLQFLIQYYNGEERAKGNILERFSAQQFPDLHSELNLSSLELGDSALYFCASSARMGWEQYFGPGTRLTVT.

This chain links TRBV7-9 with TRBJ1-5; D unclear. From germline, CDR1 is SEHNR and CDR2 FQNEAQ (reference sequence). Trimming pared 9 bases from V and 1 base from J, leaving 7 bases between. The CDR3 spans 12 residues. The CDR3 coding sequence is TGTGCCAGTGCGAACAGCAATCAGCCCCAGCATTTT. Encoded protein: CASANSNQPQHF.

This clonotype was seen only a few times. The chain couples TRBV14 to TRBJ2-1; D possibly corresponds to TRBD2 (6 bases). This CDR3 is built from 16 residues. V lost 3 bases to trimming and J lost 7 bases, with 19 bases between them. Germline CDR1 is SGHDN and CDR2 is FVKESK. CDR3 coding DNA: TGTGCCAGCAGCCATCTAGTGGGCCTAGGGAGGAATGAGCAGTTCTTC. It specifies CASSHLVGLGRNEQFF. Based on the CDR3 plus reference TRBV14 and TRBJ2-1, the full variable domain is EAGVTQFPSHSVIEKGQTVTLRCDPISGHDNLYWYRRVMGKEIKFLLHFVKESKQDESGMPNNRFLAERTGGTYSTLKVQPAELEDSGVYFCASSHLVGLGRNEQFFGPGTRLTVL.

This clonotype was counted a few times. The gene calls are TRBV20-1 and TRBJ2-7; D may be TRBD2 (6 bases). Germline V gene sequence: CDR1 DFQATT, CDR2 SNEGSKA (reference sequence). The CDR3 totals 12 residues. V lost 5 bases and J 2 bases, leaving 10 bases between the germline ends. The CDR3 region has the DNA TGCAGTGCTCAGCGGGCTACCTACGAGCAGTACTTC. It translates to CSAQRATYEQYF.

This clonotype was seen more than once but under ten times. The genes are TRBV9 and TRBJ2-2, with 9 bases aligning to TRBD1. CDR1 SGDLS and CDR2 YYNGEE come from the germline V gene. CDR3 length: 16 residues. The V gene end was trimmed by 3 bases and the J gene end by 7 bases; junction bases not matched to a gene: 10. The DNA of the CDR3 is TGTGCCAGCAGCGCCCGGGACAGGGAAAGAGGCGGGGAGCTGTTTTTT. Protein: CASSARDRERGGELFF. The variable domain in full, with the rest retrieved from reference TRBV9 and TRBJ2-2, is DSGVTQTPKHLITATGQRVTLRCSPRSGDLSVYWYQQSLDQGLQFLIQYYNGEERAKGNILERFSAQQFPDLHSELNLSSLELGDSALYFCASSARDRERGGELFFGEGSRLTVL.

This clonotype was picked up one time. This sequence joins TRBV9 and TRBJ2-5; D remains unclear. From germline, CDR1 is SGDLS and CDR2 YYNGEE. The CDR3 is 14 residues long. The V end lost 3 bases, the J end lost 5 bases, and 14 bases lay between the germline ends. The CDR3 region is CASSEMNLGETQYF. DNA for the CDR3: TGTGCCAGCAGCGAGATGAATTTGGGGGAGACCCAGTACTTC.

This rearrangement joins TRBV20-1 to TRBJ1-2, with 8 bases that match TRBD1. Per the germline V gene, CDR1 is DFQATT and CDR2 is SNEGSKA (reference sequence). With V trimmed by 6 bases and J by 4 bases, 7 bases remained unmatched. This CDR3 is 13 amino acids long. In DNA, the CDR3 is TGCAGTGCCGGGGGACAGGCGGGCTATGGCTACACCTTC. This sequence encodes CSAGGQAGYGYTF.